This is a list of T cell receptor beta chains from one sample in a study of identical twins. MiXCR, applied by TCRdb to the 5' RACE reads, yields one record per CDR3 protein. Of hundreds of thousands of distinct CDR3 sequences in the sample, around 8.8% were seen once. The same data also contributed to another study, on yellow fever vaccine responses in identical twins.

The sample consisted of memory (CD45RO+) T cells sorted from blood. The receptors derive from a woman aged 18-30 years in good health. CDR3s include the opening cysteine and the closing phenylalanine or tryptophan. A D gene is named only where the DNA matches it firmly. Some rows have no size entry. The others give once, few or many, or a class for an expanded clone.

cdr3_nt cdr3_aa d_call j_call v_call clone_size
TGCAGTGCTAGTGGGCAGGGGGCCATCAACACTGAAGCTTTCTTT CSASGQGAINTEAFF TRBD1 TRBJ1-1 TRBV20-1 .
TGTGCCATCAGTGTGATTAACGGACAGGCGAACACCGGGGAGCTGTTTTTT CAISVINGQANTGELFF TRBD1 TRBJ2-2 TRBV10-3 .
TGTGCCAGCAGCTTAGGCCAGGGCCGGAAGACCCAGTACTTC CASSLGQGRKTQYF . TRBJ2-5 TRBV7-2 .
TGTGCCAGCAGTTTCAGACTAGCGGGCAACACCGGGGAGCTGTTTTTT CASSFRLAGNTGELFF TRBD2 TRBJ2-2 TRBV27 .
TGCGCCAGCAGCGGGGGGACAGGGGGTGAGGAGACCCAGTACTTC CASSGGTGGEETQYF TRBD1 TRBJ2-5 TRBV5-1 .
TGCGCCAGCAGCCAAAGGGGGCCTCAGGGCCCGGAAGCTTTCTTT CASSQRGPQGPEAFF TRBD1 TRBJ1-1 TRBV4-1 few
TGTGCCAGCAGCTTAGTTCGGGCAGATACGCAGTATTTT CASSLVRADTQYF . TRBJ2-3 TRBV7-2 many
TGTGCCAGCAGTGAATCCAGGGGGGACACTGAAGCTTTCTTT CASSESRGDTEAFF TRBD1 TRBJ1-1 TRBV25-1 few
TGCAGCGTTGGTTATACCGGGACTAGCGGGAGAGAGACCCAGTACTTC CSVGYTGTSGRETQYF TRBD2 TRBJ2-5 TRBV29-1 many
TGTGCCAGCAGTCCCAGGGGACTGAACACCGGGGAGCTGTTTTTT CASSPRGLNTGELFF . TRBJ2-2 TRBV6-1 .
TGTGCCACCAGTGATTCAGTAGCGGGTTCCTACAATGAGCAGTTCTTC CATSDSVAGSYNEQFF TRBD2 TRBJ2-1 TRBV24-1 many
TGTGCCAGCAGCCCCGGCGGGAGTGGCTTAGATCGGGAGTACTTC CASSPGGSGLDREYF TRBD2 TRBJ2-4 TRBV7-9 many
TGTGCCAGTAGTATAGATTTACAGATTAACTATGGCTACACCTTC CASSIDLQINYGYTF . TRBJ1-2 TRBV19 few
TGCAGTGCTAGAGATGGGACAGGAACAGATACGCAGTATTTT CSARDGTGTDTQYF TRBD1 TRBJ2-3 TRBV20-1 few
TGCAGTGCTAGTTCTGGGGGGAACACTGAAGCTTTCTTT CSASSGGNTEAFF . TRBJ1-1 TRBV20-1 .
TGTGCCAGCAGCGTAGCTACGGGGCTAGTGGGCTCCTACAATGAGCAGTTCTTC CASSVATGLVGSYNEQFF . TRBJ2-1 TRBV9 .
TGTGCCACCAGCAGAGAGGGGGGGACTAGCGGTAGGGGTGAGCAGTTCTTC CATSREGGTSGRGEQFF TRBD2 TRBJ2-1 TRBV15 many
. CASSLQRGEQFF . TRBJ2-1 TRBV18 .
TGTGCCAGCAGGTTACAGGGCGCAAATTACAATGAGCAGTTCTTC CASRLQGANYNEQFF . TRBJ2-1 TRBV12-3/TRBV12-4 many
TGTGCCAGCTCACCGGATGCAGGAGCGAACACTGAAGCTTTCTTT CASSPDAGANTEAFF . TRBJ1-1 TRBV18 once
TGTGCCACCAGCACGCCGCCGCGGGATGAGCAGTTCTTC CATSTPPRDEQFF . TRBJ2-1 TRBV15 few
TGCAGTGCTAGTGTCTATGGCTACACCTTC CSASVYGYTF . TRBJ1-2 TRBV20-1 .
TGTGCCAGCAGCCAAGATTTGGGCGCGGCCATCACAGATACGCAGTATTTT CASSQDLGAAITDTQYF . TRBJ2-3 TRBV14 few
TGTGCCAGCAGTTTAGGGGACGATGCGTTCTTC CASSLGDDAFF . TRBJ2-1 TRBV12-3/TRBV12-4 many
TGTGCCAGCAGGAGGGACTCCACTATCACGGGGGAGCAGTACTTC CASRRDSTITGEQYF . TRBJ2-7 TRBV6-1 many
TGTGCCAGCTTGGGACAGGGGGCCGGTGAGCAGTTCTTC CASLGQGAGEQFF TRBD1 TRBJ2-1 TRBV2 many
TGCGCCAGCACAGCCTACACCGGGGAGCTGTTTTTT CASTAYTGELFF . TRBJ2-2 TRBV5-1 many
TGTGCCAGCAGCTTGTTGACAGTAAACACTGAAGCTTTCTTT CASSLLTVNTEAFF . TRBJ1-1 TRBV5-5 .
TGTGCCACACTTCGGGGGGGCACAGATACGCAGTATTTT CATLRGGTDTQYF TRBD2 TRBJ2-3 TRBV27 few
TGTGCCAGCAGTGAACGGGTGAGCAATCAGCCCCAGCATTTT CASSERVSNQPQHF . TRBJ1-5 TRBV2 .
TGTGCCAGCAGTTACGGTCATAATGAAAAACTGTTTTTT CASSYGHNEKLFF . TRBJ1-4 TRBV6-5 many
TGCAGCGTTGAGGGCAGAGAGGATTACTATGGCTACACCTTC CSVEGREDYYGYTF . TRBJ1-2 TRBV29-1 .
TGTGCCAGCAGTTTGGTCGGGGGGCTCACAGATACGCAGTATTTT CASSLVGGLTDTQYF . TRBJ2-3 TRBV12-3/TRBV12-4 many
TGTGCCAGCAGCCAGCGGGGGGGCCGCAGTAGCGAGACCCAGTACTTC CASSQRGGRSSETQYF TRBD2 TRBJ2-5 TRBV4-2 many
TGCAGTGCTAGAGATGGGCAGGGGGATTCCGGGGAGCTGTTTTTT CSARDGQGDSGELFF TRBD1 TRBJ2-2 TRBV20-1 many
TGCAGTGCTAGAGATCCTACTACAGCGGGGGCAGATACGCAGTATTTT CSARDPTTAGADTQYF TRBD2 TRBJ2-3 TRBV20-1 .
TGTGCCAGTAGTATAGACCCAGGGTCCTCCTATGGCTACACCTTC CASSIDPGSSYGYTF . TRBJ1-2 TRBV19 .
TGCAGTGCTAGAATACCGGGACAGCTAGAGCAGTTCTTC CSARIPGQLEQFF TRBD1 TRBJ2-1 TRBV20-1 few
TGTGCCAGCAGCCAAGATAATTCCGGGGTTGGCTATGGCTACACCTTC CASSQDNSGVGYGYTF . TRBJ1-2 TRBV4-2 .
TGCGCCAGCAGCTGGGGGGACGCAAGCGGGAGAGGTGATACGCAGTATTTT CASSWGDASGRGDTQYF TRBD2 TRBJ2-3 TRBV5-1 few
TGTGCCAGCAGTGAAGACCCTCCGACCAACAATGAGCAGTTCTTC CASSEDPPTNNEQFF . TRBJ2-1 TRBV2 few
TGTGCCAGCAGCCCTCGGTGGGGGACAGTCCAAGAGACCCAGTACTTC CASSPRWGTVQETQYF TRBD1 TRBJ2-5 TRBV7-8 .
TGTGCCAGCAGCCCCAATGGAAACACCATATATTTT CASSPNGNTIYF . TRBJ1-3 TRBV7-8 few
TGTGCCAGCTCCGGGACAGGGGGCATCGGGGAGCTGTTTTTT CASSGTGGIGELFF TRBD1 TRBJ2-2 TRBV19 few
TGTGCCAGCAGTCGGGACAGGGGCTTGAATGAGCAGTTCTTC CASSRDRGLNEQFF TRBD1 TRBJ2-1 TRBV6-1 .
TGTGCCAGCAGCGCAAGGCCGGACCGGAACACTGAAGCTTTCTTT CASSARPDRNTEAFF . TRBJ1-1 TRBV9 few
TGTGCCAGCAGTTTCCGGGCTTTCACCGGGGAGCTGTTTTTT CASSFRAFTGELFF . TRBJ2-2 TRBV27 few